This T cell receptor (beta chain) was retrieved from a study of blood T cell repertoires in COVID-19. Sequenced by immunoSEQ multiplex PCR; TCRdb stores in-frame clones only, minus some. This sample has roughly 350,000 clones, with roughly 90% found just once. The germline gives CDR1 SGHTA, CDR2 FQGTGA. V lost 5 bases to trimming and J lost 6 bases; unmatched junction nucleotides: 10. The CDR3 covers 14 residues. J is TRBJ2-7 and V is TRBV7-3, with 7 bases matching TRBD2. The receptor's source is a woman between 50 and 59 years old with active or convalescent COVID-19. Sequencing was done on a sample of peripheral blood. The DNA for the CDR3 is TGTGCCAGCAGCCCCACAAGCGGGGCTGTCGAGCAGTACTTC. Translating gives CASSPTSGAVEQYF.